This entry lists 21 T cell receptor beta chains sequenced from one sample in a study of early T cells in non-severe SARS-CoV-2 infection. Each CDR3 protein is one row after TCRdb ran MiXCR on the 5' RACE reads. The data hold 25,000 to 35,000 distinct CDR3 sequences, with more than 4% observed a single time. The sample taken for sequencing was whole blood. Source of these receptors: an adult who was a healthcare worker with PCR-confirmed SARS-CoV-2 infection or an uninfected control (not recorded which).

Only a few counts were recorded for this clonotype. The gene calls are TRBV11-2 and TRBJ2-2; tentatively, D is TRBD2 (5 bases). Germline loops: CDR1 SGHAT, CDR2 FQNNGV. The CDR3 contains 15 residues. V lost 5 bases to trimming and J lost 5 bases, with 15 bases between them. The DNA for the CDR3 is TGTGCCAGCAGCCTACTAGTGGGTTTGACCGGGGAGCTGTTTTTT. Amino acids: CASSLLVGLTGELFF.

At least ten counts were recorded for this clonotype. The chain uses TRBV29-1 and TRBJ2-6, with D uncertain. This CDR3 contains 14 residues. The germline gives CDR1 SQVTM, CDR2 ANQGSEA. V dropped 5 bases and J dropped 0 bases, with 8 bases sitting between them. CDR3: CSVSLFSGANVLTF. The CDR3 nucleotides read TGCAGCGTTAGCCTCTTCTCTGGGGCCAACGTCCTGACTTTC.

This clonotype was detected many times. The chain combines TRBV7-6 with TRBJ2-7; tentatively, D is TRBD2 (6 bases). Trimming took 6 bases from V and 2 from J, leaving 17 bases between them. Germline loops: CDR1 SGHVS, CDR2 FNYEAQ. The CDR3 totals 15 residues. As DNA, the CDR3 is TGTGCCAGCAGTGAGTGGGATGGGGGGACCTACGAGCAGTACTTC. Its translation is CASSEWDGGTYEQYF.

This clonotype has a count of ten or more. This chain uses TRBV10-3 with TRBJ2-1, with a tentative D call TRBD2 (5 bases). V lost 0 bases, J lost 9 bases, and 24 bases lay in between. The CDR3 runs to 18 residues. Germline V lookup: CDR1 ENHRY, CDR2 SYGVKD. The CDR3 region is CAISESNGDWAAVGEQFF. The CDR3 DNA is TGTGCCATCAGTGAGTCGAACGGGGATTGGGCGGCGGTAGGTGAGCAGTTCTTC.

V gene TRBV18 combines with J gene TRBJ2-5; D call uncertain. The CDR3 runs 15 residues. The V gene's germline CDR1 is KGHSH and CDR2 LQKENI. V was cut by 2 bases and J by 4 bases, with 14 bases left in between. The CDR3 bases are TGTGCCAGCTCACCATCCCCTAGTAGCCCAGAGACCCAGTACTTC. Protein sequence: CASSPSPSSPETQYF.

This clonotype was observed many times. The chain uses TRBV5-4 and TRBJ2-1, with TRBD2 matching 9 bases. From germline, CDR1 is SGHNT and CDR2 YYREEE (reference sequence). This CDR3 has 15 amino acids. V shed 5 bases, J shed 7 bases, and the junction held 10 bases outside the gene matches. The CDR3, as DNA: TGTGCCAGCAGTTCTCTAGCGGGGACTTCAAATGAGCAGTTCTTC. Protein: CASSSLAGTSNEQFF.

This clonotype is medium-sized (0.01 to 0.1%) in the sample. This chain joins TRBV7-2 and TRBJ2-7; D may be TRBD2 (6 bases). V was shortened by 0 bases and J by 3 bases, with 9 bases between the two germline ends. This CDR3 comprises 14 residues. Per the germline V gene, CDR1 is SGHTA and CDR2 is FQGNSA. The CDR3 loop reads CASSLALAFYEQYF. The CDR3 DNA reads TGTGCCAGCAGCTTAGCACTAGCATTCTACGAGCAGTACTTC.

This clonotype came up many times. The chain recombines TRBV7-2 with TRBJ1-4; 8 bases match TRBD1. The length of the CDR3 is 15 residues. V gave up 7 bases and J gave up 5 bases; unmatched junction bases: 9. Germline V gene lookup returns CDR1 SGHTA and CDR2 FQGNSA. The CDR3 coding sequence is TGTGCCAGCACACCCGTGAGACAGGGGAATGAAAAACTGTTTTTT. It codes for CASTPVRQGNEKLFF. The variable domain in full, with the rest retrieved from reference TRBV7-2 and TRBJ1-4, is GAGVSQSPSNKVTEKGKDVELRCDPISGHTALYWYRQSLGQGLEFLIYFQGNSAPDKSGLPSDRFSAERTGGSVSTLTIQRTQQEDSAVYLCASTPVRQGNEKLFFGSGTQLSVL.

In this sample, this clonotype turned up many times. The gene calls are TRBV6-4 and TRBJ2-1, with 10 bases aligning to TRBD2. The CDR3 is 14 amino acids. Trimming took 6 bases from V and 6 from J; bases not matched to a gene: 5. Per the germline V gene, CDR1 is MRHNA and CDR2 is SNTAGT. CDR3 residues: CASRAGGPTNEQFF. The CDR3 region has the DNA TGTGCCAGCAGAGCGGGAGGGCCGACCAATGAGCAGTTCTTC.

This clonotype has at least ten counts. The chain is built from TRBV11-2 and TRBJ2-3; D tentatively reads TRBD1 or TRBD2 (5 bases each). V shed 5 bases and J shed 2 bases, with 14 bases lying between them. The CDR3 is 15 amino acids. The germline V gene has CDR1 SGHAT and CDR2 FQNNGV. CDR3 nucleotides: TGTGCCAGCAGCCCCGGGACGGCGCTCACAGATACGCAGTATTTT. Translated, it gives CASSPGTALTDTQYF.

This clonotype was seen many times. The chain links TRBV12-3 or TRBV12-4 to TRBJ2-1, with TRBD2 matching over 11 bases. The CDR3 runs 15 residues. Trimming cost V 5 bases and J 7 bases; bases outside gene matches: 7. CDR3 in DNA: TGTGCCAGCAGTCCTCTAGCGGGGGGCCGGAATGAGCAGTTCTTC. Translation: CASSPLAGGRNEQFF.

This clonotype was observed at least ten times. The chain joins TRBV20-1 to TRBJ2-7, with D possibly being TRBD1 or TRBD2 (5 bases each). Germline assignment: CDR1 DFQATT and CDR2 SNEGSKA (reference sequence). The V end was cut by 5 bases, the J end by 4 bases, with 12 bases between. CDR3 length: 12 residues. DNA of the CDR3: TGCAGTGCTGTCCGGGACGCTTACGAGCAGTACTTC. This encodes CSAVRDAYEQYF.

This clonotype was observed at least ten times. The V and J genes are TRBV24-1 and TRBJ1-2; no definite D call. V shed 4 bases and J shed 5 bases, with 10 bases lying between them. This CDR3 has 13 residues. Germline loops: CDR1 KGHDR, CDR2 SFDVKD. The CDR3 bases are TGTGCCACCAGTGACCCCGACAATTATGGCTACACCTTC. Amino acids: CATSDPDNYGYTF.

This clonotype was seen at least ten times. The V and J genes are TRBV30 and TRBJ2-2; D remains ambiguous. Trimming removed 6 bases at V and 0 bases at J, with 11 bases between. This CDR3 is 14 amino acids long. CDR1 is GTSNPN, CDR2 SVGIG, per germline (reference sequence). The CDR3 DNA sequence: TGTGCCTGCTCGTGGGCCGCGAACACCGGGGAGCTGTTTTTT. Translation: CACSWAANTGELFF.

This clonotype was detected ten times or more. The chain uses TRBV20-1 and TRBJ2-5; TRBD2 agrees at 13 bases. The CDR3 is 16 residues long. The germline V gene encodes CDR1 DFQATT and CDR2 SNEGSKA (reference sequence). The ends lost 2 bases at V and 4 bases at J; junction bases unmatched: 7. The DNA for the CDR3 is TGCAGTGCTAGATCCAGGACTAGCGGGAGTACAGAGACCCAGTACTTC. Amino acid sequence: CSARSRTSGSTETQYF.

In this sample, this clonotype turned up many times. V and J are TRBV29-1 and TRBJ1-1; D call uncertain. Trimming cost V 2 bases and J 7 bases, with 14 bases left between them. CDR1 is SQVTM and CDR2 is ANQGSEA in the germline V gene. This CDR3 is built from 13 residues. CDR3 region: CSVETRLVGEAFF. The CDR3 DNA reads TGCAGCGTTGAAACCAGGTTGGTAGGTGAAGCTTTCTTT.

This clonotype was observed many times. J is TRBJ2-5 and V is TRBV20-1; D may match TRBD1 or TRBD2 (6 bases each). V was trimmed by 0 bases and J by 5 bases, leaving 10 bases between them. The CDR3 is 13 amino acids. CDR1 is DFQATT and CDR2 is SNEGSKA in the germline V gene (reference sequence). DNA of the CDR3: TGCAGTGCTAGAGATTTAGGGGGGGAGACCCAGTACTTC. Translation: CSARDLGGETQYF.

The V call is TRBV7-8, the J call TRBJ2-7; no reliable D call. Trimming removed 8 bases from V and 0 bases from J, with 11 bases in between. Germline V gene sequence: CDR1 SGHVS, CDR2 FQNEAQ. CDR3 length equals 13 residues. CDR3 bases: TGTGCCAGCGTCGACATGCTCTCCTACGAGCAGTACTTC. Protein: CASVDMLSYEQYF.

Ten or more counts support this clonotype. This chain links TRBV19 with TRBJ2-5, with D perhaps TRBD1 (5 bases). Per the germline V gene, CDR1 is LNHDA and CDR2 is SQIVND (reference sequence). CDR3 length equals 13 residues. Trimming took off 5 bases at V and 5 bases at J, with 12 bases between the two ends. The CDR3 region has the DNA TGTGCCAGTAGTCCGACAGCCTGGGAGACCCAGTACTTC. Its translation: CASSPTAWETQYF.

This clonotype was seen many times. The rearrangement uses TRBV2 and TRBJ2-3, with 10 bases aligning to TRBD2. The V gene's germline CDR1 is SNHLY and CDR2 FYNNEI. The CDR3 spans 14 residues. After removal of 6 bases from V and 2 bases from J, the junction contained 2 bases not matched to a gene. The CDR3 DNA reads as TGTGCCAGCAGAGGACTAGCGGCCACAGATACGCAGTATTTT. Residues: CASRGLAATDTQYF.

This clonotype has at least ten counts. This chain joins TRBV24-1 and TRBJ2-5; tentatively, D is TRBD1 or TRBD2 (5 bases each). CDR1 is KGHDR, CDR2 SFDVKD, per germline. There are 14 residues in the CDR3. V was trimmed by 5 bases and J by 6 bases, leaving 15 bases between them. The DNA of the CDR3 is TGTGCCACCAGTGGCATGGGACCTGGGAAGACCCAGTACTTC. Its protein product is CATSGMGPGKTQYF.